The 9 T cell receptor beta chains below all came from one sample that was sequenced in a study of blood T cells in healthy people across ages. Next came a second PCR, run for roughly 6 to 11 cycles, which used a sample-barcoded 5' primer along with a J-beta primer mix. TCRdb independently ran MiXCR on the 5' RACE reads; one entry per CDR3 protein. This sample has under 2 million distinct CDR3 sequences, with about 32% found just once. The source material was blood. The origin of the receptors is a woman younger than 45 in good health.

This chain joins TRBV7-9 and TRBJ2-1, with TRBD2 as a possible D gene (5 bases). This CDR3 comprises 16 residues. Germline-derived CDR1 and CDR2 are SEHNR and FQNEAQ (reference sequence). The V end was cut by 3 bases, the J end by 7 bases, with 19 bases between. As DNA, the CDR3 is TGTGCCAGCAGCTTTAGCGAGGGTAGGAGCAGGAATGAGCAGTTCTTC. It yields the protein CASSFSEGRSRNEQFF. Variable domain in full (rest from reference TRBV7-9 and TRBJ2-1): DTGVSQNPRHKITKRGQNVTFRCDPISEHNRLYWYRQTLGQGPEFLTYFQNEAQLEKSRLLSDRFSAERPKGSFSTLEIQRTEQGDSAMYLCASSFSEGRSRNEQFFGPGTRLTVL.

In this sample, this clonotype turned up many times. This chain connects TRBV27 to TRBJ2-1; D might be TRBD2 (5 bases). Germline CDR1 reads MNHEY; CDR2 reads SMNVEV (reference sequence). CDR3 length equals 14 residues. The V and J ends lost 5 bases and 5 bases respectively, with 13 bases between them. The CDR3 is CASSPGGLNNEQFF. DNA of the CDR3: TGTGCCAGCAGTCCGGGCGGGTTGAACAATGAGCAGTTCTTC.

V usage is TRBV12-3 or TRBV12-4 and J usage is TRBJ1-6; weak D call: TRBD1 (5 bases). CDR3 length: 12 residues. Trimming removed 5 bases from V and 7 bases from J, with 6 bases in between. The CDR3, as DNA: TGTGCCAGCAGTCGGGACAATTCACCCCTCCACTTT. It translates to CASSRDNSPLHF.

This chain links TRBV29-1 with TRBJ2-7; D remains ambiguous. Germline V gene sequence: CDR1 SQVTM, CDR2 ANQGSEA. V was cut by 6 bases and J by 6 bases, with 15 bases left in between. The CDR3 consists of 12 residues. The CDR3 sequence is CSVLGSPAEQYF. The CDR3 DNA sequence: TGCAGCGTCCTAGGTTCCCCGGCCGAGCAGTACTTC.

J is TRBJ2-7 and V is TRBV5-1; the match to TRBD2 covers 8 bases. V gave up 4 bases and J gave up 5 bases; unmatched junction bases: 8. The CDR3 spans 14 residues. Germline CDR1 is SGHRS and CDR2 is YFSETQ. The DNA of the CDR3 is TGCGCCAGCAGCCCGGGACTAGGGGAGAACGAGCAGTACTTC. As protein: CASSPGLGENEQYF.

In DNA form, the CDR3 reads TGTGCCATCAGTGCCAACAGGGGTTTCGGTTCACCCCTCCACTTT. Amino acid sequence: CAISANRGFGSPLHF. The chain couples TRBV10-3 to TRBJ1-6, with 7 bases identical to TRBD1. This CDR3 is built from 15 residues. V shed 4 bases and J 9 bases; nucleotides not matched to a gene: 9. Germline CDR1 and CDR2: ENHRY and SYGVKD.

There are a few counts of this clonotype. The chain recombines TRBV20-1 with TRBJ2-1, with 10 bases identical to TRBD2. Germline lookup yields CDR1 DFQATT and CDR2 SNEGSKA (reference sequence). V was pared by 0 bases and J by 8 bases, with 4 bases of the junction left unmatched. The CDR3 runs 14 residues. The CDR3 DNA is TGCAGTGCTAGAGAAGCGGGAGGGCCCCATGAGCAGTTCTTC. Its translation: CSAREAGGPHEQFF.

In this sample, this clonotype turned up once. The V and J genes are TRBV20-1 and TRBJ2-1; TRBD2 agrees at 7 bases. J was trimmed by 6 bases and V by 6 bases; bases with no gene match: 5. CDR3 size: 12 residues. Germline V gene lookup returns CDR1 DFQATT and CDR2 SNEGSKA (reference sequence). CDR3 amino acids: CSAAGASNEQFF. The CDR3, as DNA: TGCAGTGCGGCGGGAGCTAGCAATGAGCAGTTCTTC.

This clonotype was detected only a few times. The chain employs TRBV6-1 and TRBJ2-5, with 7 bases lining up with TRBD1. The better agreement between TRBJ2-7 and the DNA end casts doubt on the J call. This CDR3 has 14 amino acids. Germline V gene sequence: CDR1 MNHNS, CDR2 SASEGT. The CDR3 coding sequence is TGTGCCAGCAGTGAATCCGGGACAGTAGGCGAGCAGTACTTC. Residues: CASSESGTVGEQYF.